The T cell receptor (beta chain) under discussion was sequenced for a study of T cells in Graves' hyperthyroidism and ophthalmopathy. V trimming: 7 bases; J trimming: 7 bases; junction bases outside the gene matches: 9. This CDR3 is 13 amino acids long. In germline, CDR1 is SGHRS, CDR2 YFSETQ. Using RNA transcripts as the source, TCR beta CDR3 regions were amplified. First-round RT-PCR of the TCR CDR3 relied on the HTBI primer set. MiXCR, applied by TCRdb to the multiplex PCR reads, yields one record per CDR3 protein. This table has under 400,000 distinct CDR3 sequences, approximately 14% appearing once.

Sequencing was done on a sample of blood. The source is an older woman with Graves' ophthalmopathy. The chain recombines TRBV5-1 with TRBJ2-5; 8 nucleotides agree with TRBD2. The CDR3 protein is CASQVGGRTTQYF. DNA of the CDR3: TGCGCCAGCCAAGTCGGCGGGAGGACGACCCAGTACTTC.